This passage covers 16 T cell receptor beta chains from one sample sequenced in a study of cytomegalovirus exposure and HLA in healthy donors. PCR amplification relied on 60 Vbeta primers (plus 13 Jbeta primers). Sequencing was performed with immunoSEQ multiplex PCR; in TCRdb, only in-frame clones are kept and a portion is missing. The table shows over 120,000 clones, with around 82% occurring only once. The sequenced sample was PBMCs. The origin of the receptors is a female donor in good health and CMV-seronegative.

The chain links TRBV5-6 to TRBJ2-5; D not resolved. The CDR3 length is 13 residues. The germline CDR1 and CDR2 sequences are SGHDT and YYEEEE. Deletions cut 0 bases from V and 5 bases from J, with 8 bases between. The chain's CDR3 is CASSLGSSETQYF. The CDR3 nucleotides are TGTGCCAGCAGCTTGGGTTCCAGTGAGACCCAGTACTTC.

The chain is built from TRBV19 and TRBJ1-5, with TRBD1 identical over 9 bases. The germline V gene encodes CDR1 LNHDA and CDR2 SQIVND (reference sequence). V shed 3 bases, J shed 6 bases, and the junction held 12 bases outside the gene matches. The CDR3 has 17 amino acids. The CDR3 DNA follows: TGTGCCAGTAGTATCTCCAGCTGGGACAGGGCTCGTCAGCCCCAGCATTTT. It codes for CASSISSWDRARQPQHF.

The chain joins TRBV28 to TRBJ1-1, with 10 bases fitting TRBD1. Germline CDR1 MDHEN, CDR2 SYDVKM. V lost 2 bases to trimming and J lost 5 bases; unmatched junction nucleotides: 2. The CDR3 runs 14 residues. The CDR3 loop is CASSLGGQGTEAFF. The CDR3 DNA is TGTGCCAGCAGTTTAGGGGGACAGGGGACTGAAGCTTTCTTT. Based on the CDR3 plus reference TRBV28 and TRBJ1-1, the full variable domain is DVKVTQSSRYLVKRTGEKVFLECVQDMDHENMFWYRQDPGLGLRLIYFSYDVKMKEKGDIPEGYSVSREKKERFSLILESASTNQTSMYLCASSLGGQGTEAFFGQGTRLTVV.

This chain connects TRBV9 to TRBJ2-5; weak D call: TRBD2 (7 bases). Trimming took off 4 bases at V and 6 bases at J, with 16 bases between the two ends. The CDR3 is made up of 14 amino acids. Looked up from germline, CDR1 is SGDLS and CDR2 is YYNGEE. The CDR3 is CASSLGGAGKTQYF. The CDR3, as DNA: TGTGCCAGCAGCCTGGGGGGGGCCGGGAAGACCCAGTACTTC.

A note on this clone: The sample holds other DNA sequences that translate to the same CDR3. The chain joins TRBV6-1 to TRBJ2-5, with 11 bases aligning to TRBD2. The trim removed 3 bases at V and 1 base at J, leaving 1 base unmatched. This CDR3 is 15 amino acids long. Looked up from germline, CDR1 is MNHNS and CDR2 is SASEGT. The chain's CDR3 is CASSELAGGQETQYF. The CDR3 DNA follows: TGTGCCAGCAGTGAGCTAGCGGGGGGCCAAGAGACCCAGTACTTC.

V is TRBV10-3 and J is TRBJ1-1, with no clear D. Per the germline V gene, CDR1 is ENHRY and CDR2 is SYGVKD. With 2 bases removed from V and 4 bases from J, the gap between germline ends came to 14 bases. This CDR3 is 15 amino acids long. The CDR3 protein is CAISEPAGASTEAFF. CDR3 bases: TGTGCCATCAGTGAGCCGGCCGGAGCGAGCACTGAAGCTTTCTTT.

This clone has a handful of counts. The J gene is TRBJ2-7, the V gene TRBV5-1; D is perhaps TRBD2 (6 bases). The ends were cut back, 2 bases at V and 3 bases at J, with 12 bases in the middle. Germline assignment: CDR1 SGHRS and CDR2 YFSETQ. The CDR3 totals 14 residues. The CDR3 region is CASSLAAEGYEQYF. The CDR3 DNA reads TGCGCCAGCAGCTTAGCCGCGGAGGGCTACGAGCAGTACTTC.

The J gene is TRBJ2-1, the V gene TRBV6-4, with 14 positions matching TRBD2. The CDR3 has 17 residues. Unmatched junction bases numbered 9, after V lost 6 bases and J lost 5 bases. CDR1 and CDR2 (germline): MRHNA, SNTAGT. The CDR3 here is CASSPGLAGVWDNEQFF. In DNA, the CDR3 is TGTGCCAGCAGCCCGGGACTAGCGGGAGTATGGGACAATGAGCAGTTCTTC.

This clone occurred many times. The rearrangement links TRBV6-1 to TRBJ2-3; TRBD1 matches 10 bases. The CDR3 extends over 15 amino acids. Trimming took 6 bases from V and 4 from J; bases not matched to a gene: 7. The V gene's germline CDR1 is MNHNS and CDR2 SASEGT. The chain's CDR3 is CASSRHGTGADTQYF. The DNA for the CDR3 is TGTGCCAGCAGCCGACACGGGACAGGGGCAGATACGCAGTATTTT.

In DNA, the CDR3 is TGCGCCAGCAGCCCTAATGCAGGGGGCAATTGGGGCACTGAAGCTTTCTTT. Encoded protein: CASSPNAGGNWGTEAFF. The chain carries TRBV4-3 and TRBJ1-1, with 8 bases aligning to TRBD1. CDR1 and CDR2 from the germline V gene are LGHNA and YSLEER. There are 17 residues in the CDR3. With V trimmed by 4 bases and J by 4 bases, 14 bases remained unmatched.

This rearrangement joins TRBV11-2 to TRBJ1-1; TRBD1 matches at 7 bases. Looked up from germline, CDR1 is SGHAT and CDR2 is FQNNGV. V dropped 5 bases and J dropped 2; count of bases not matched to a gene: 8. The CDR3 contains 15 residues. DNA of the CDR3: TGTGCCAGCAGCAGACCCGGGACAGCTAACACTGAAGCTTTCTTT. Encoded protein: CASSRPGTANTEAFF. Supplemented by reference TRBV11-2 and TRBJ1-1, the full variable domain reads EAGVAQSPRYKIIEKRQSVAFWCNPISGHATLYWYQQILGQGPKLLIQFQNNGVVDDSQLPKDRFSAERLKGVDSTLKIQPAKLEDSAVYLCASSRPGTANTEAFFGQGTRLTVV.

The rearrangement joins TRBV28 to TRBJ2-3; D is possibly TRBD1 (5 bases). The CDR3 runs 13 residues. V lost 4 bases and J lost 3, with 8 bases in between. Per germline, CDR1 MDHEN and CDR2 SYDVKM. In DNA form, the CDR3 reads TGTGCCAGCAGTTCAGGGCGGACAGATACGCAGTATTTT. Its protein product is CASSSGRTDTQYF.

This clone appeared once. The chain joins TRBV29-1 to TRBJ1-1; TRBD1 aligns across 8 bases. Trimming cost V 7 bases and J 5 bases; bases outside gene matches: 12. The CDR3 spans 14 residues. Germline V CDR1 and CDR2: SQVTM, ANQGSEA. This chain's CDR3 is CSAVGRGLQTEAFF. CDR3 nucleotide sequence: TGCAGCGCCGTGGGCAGGGGGCTTCAGACTGAAGCTTTCTTT.

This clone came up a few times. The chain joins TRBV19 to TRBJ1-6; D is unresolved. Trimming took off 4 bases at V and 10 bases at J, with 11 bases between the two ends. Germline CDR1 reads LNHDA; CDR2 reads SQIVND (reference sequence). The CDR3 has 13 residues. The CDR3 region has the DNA TGTGCCAGTAGTACCGTAGCGTACTCACCCCTCCACTTT. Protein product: CASSTVAYSPLHF.

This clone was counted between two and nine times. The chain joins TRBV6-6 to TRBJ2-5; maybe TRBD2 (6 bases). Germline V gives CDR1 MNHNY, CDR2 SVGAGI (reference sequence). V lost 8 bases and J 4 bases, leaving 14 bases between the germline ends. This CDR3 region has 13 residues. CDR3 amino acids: CASRPGVGETQYF. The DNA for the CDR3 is TGTGCCAGCCGTCCGGGAGTGGGAGAGACCCAGTACTTC.

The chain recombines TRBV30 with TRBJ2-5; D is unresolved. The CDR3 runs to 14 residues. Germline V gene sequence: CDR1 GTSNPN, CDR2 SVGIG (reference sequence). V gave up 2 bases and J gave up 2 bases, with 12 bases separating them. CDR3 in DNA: TGTGCCTGGAGTCTATATGTCTCGCAAGAGACCCAGTACTTC. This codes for CAWSLYVSQETQYF. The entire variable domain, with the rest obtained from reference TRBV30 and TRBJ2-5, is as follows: SQTIHQWPATLVQPVGSPLSLECTVEGTSNPNLYWYRQAAGRGLQLLFYSVGIGQISSEVPQNLSASRPQDRQFILSSKKLLLSDSGFYLCAWSLYVSQETQYFGPGTRLLVL.